Included here is one TCR beta chain sequence, with context. Germline V gene data show CDR1 as MDHEN and CDR2 as SYDVKM. CDR3 length: 14 amino acids. J lost 4 bases, V lost 0 bases, and 2 bases had no gene match. These data are taken from a study of blood T cell repertoires in COVID-19. The wider study: The origin of the acute and convalescent COVID-19 samples was the United States, Italy and Spain. Sources were T cells, B-cell-depleted T cells, or PBMCs; the material itself was cDNA or gDNA.

Per the original methods: Quantification of nucleated cells was approximated via reference gene primer amplification. Using immunoSEQ multiplex PCR, the repertoire was profiled, and TCRdb retains in-frame clones only, with some absent. D and trimming were read from the DNA, whereas the V and J calls and clone size are those reported in that table. Here the sample spans about 250,000 clones, 86% being singletons. The clonotype comes from a woman in her fifties or sixties who had recovered from COVID-19. The V and J genes are TRBV28 and TRBJ2-5, with 7 bases aligning to TRBD1. The sample comprised peripheral blood. CDR3 protein: CASSLWTGRETQYF. The CDR3 nucleotides read TGTGCCAGCAGTTTATGGACAGGGCGAGAGACCCAGTACTTC.